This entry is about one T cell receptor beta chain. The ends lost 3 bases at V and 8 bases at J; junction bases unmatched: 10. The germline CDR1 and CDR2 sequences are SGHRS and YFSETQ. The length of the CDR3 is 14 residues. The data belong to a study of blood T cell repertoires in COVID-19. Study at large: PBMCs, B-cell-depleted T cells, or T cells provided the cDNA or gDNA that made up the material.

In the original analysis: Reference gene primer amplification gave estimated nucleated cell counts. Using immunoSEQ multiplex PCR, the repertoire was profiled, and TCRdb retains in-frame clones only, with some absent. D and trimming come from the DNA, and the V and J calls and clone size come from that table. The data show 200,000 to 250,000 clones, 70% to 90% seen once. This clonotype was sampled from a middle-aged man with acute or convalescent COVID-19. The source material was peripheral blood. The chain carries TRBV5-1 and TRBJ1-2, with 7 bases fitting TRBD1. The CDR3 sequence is CASSWADRAGGYTF. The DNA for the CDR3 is TGCGCCAGCAGCTGGGCTGACAGGGCTGGCGGCTACACCTTC.